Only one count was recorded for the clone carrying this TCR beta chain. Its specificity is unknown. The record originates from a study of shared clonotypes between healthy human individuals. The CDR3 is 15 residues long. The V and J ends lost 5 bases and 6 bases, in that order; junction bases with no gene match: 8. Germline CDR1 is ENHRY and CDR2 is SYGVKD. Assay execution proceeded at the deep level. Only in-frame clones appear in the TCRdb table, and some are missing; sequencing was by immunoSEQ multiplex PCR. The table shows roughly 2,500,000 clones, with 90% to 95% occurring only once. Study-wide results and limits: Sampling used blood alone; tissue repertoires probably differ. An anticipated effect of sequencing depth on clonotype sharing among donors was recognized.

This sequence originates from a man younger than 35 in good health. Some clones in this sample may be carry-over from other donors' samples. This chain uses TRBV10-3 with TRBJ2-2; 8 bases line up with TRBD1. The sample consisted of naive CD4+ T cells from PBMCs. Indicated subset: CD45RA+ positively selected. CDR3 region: CAISPGGSWSGELFF. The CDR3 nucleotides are TGTGCCATCAGTCCAGGGGGCTCGTGGTCCGGGGAGCTGTTTTTT.